Listed here are 23 T cell receptor beta chains from one sample, sequenced in a study of T cells in severe cutaneous drug reactions. Sequenced patients had Stevens-Johnson syndrome or toxic epidermal necrolysis caused by carbamazepine. Libraries were made by iRepertoire multiplex PCR with TCR subtype-specific primers for bulk and single-cell sequencing. TCRdb reprocessed the multiplex PCR reads; each CDR3 protein has one entry and no DNA is given. The sample table sets out roughly 9,000 distinct CDR3 sequences. Sequencing was performed on cells from a skin blister. These receptors came from a human donor with a severe cutaneous adverse drug reaction.

The chain uses TRBV6-6 and TRBJ2-3; there is no DNA to check the TCRdb D call of TRBD1. CDR1 is MNHNY and CDR2 is SVGAGI in the germline V gene (reference sequence). CDR3 length equals 16 residues. CDR3 loop: CASSDAVGGSTDTQYF.

The gene calls are TRBV6-2 or TRBV6-3 and TRBJ2-7. Germline V gene sequence: CDR1 MNHEY, CDR2 SVGEGT. The CDR3 covers 12 residues. The CDR3 is CASKHSPYEQYF.

The chain uses TRBV12-3 or TRBV12-4 and TRBJ2-7; the TCRdb call, TRBD1, lacks DNA for checking. CDR3 size: 13 residues. This CDR3 reads CASSPPLGNEQYF.

The chain couples TRBV4-3 to TRBJ1-1; TCRdb proposes TRBD1, but this gene call is untestable without DNA. The germline gives CDR1 LGHNA, CDR2 YSLEER. This CDR3 has 16 amino acids. Here the CDR3 reads CASSHGRQGGWSEAFF.

CDR3 loop: CASSIEAGPDSQFF. This rearrangement joins TRBV19 to TRBJ2-1; the D gene TCRdb calls, TRBD1, cannot be checked with no DNA. The CDR3 is 14 amino acids. Germline assignment: CDR1 LNHDA and CDR2 SQIVND (reference sequence).

This clonotype shows up as medium-sized by frequency. The chain has TRBV6-5 and TRBJ1-2; as DNA is missing, the TRBD1 call by TCRdb cannot be tested. Per germline, CDR1 MNHEY and CDR2 SVGAGI. This CDR3 has 17 amino acids. This CDR3 reads CASFGGLDREANYGYTF.

This chain links TRBV2 with TRBJ1-1; TCRdb's assignment of TRBD1 cannot be checked, as there is no DNA. This CDR3 region has 15 residues. The V gene's germline CDR1 is SNHLY and CDR2 FYNNEI. The CDR3 loop is CASSEGNRGWTEAFF. Supplemented by reference TRBV2 and TRBJ1-1, the full variable domain reads EPEVTQTPSHQVTQMGQEVILRCVPISNHLYFYWYRQILGQKVEFLVSFYNNEISEKSEIFDDQFSVERPDGSNFTLKIRSTKLEDSAMYFCASSEGNRGWTEAFFGQGTRLTVV.

The chain couples TRBV6-5 to TRBJ1-2. Per germline, CDR1 MNHEY and CDR2 SVGAGI. This CDR3 has 13 amino acids. CDR3 in amino acids: CASSYSGYYGYTF.

The rearrangement joins TRBV13 to TRBJ2-1; with no DNA, the TCRdb D assignment of TRBD1 cannot be verified. The germline CDR1 and CDR2 sequences are PRHDT and FYEKMQ (reference sequence). This CDR3 region has 11 residues. CDR3 amino acids: CASSSREAPFF.

The CDR3 here is CASSPTSGMAYEQYF. The J gene is TRBJ2-7, the V gene TRBV2; there is no DNA to check the TCRdb D call of TRBD2. The CDR3 length is 15 residues. Germline assignment: CDR1 SNHLY and CDR2 FYNNEI.

The V gene is TRBV29-1, the J gene TRBJ1-2. The germline V gene encodes CDR1 SQVTM and CDR2 ANQGSEA. The CDR3 extends over 16 amino acids. The CDR3 spells CSVEDGVDEPNYGYTF.

CDR3 residues: CASSELYRANTGELFF. J is TRBJ2-2 and V is TRBV10-2; no DNA is available, so the TRBD1 call from TCRdb remains unchecked. The CDR3 runs to 16 residues. Germline loops: CDR1 WSHSY, CDR2 SAAADI.

The rearrangement joins TRBV13 to TRBJ1-1; the TCRdb call, TRBD1, lacks DNA for checking. The CDR3 is 12 amino acids. Per germline, CDR1 PRHDT and CDR2 FYEKMQ (reference sequence). Here the CDR3 reads CASGRGRTEAFF.

This sequence joins TRBV5-4 and TRBJ1-2; the TCRdb call, TRBD1, lacks DNA for checking. The CDR3 has 15 amino acids. Germline CDR1 is SGHNT and CDR2 is YYREEE (reference sequence). CDR3 loop: CASSLVVRASYGYTF.

The genes are TRBV24-1 and TRBJ2-7; the TCRdb D gene call, TRBD2, has no DNA to confirm it. Germline CDR1 is KGHDR and CDR2 is SFDVKD. The CDR3 totals 14 residues. The CDR3 loop reads CATSDSWRGSEQYF.

The chain carries TRBV27 and TRBJ1-2. In germline, CDR1 is MNHEY, CDR2 SMNVEV (reference sequence). CDR3 length equals 14 residues. The chain's CDR3 is CASSDITNSYGYTF.

The J gene is TRBJ2-3, the V gene TRBV6-2 or TRBV6-3. The CDR3 runs 15 residues. Germline values: CDR1 MNHEY, CDR2 SVGEGT. CDR3 sequence: CASSYGATSTDTQYF.

The chain couples TRBV28 to TRBJ1-5; TCRdb picks TRBD1, but there is no DNA to check that call. Per germline, CDR1 MDHEN and CDR2 SYDVKM. The CDR3 is 15 amino acids. Here the CDR3 reads CASSRQVQWDQPQHF.

Measured by frequency, this clonotype is medium-sized. The genes are TRBV18 and TRBJ2-1; TCRdb picks TRBD2, but there is no DNA to check that call. Germline CDR1 is KGHSH and CDR2 is LQKENI. The CDR3 spans 16 residues. CDR3: CASSPTTSGGYNEQFF.

According to its frequency, this clonotype is medium-sized. This rearrangement joins TRBV6-5 to TRBJ1-1; TCRdb selects TRBD1, and the lack of DNA leaves this call unchecked. There are 13 residues in the CDR3. Germline CDR1 MNHEY, CDR2 SVGAGI. Here the CDR3 reads CASSYGGNTEAFF.

V usage is TRBV20-1 and J usage is TRBJ2-3; the TCRdb call, TRBD2, lacks DNA for checking. The CDR3 consists of 17 residues. Germline V gene sequence: CDR1 DFQATT, CDR2 SNEGSKA (reference sequence). The CDR3 reads CSARPPTSGRASDTQYF.

This rearrangement joins TRBV7-9 to TRBJ2-1. The CDR3 is 11 amino acids. CDR1 SEHNR and CDR2 FQNEAQ come from the germline V gene (reference sequence). The CDR3 region is CASGLGNEQFF. Supplemented by reference TRBV7-9 and TRBJ2-1, the full variable domain reads DTGVSQNPRHKITKRGQNVTFRCDPISEHNRLYWYRQTLGQGPEFLTYFQNEAQLEKSRLLSDRFSAERPKGSFSTLEIQRTEQGDSAMYLCASGLGNEQFFGPGTRLTVL.

The chain links TRBV12-3 or TRBV12-4 to TRBJ2-1; the TRBD1 assignment by TCRdb is unverifiable without DNA. The CDR3 totals 18 residues. The CDR3: CASTQGPAGGNPYNEQFF.